One sample yielded the 6 T cell receptor beta chains listed below, sequenced in a study of cytomegalovirus exposure and HLA in healthy donors. Use of 60 Vbeta and 13 Jbeta primers characterized the PCR. The assay was immunoSEQ multiplex PCR, and TCRdb's table has in-frame clones only and misses some. Of roughly 100,000 clones listed, 60% to 70% are singletons. What was sequenced was PBMCs. The receptors here all came from a woman aged 50 to 60 in good health and CMV-seronegative.

There are a few counts of this clone. The chain couples TRBV5-1 to TRBJ2-3; unclear D gene. The V gene lost 1 base and the J gene lost 0 bases, with 9 bases spanning the gap. Germline values: CDR1 SGHRS, CDR2 YFSETQ. The CDR3 has 15 residues. The CDR3 sequence: CASSLRSTSTDTQYF. CDR3 nucleotides: TGCGCCAGCAGCTTGCGGTCTACTAGCACAGATACGCAGTATTTT.

This sequence joins TRBV4-3 and TRBJ2-6; D is perhaps TRBD2 (6 bases). V was trimmed by 1 base and J by 4 bases, leaving 8 bases between them. The CDR3 is 15 residues long. Germline values: CDR1 LGHNA, CDR2 YSLEER. The CDR3 region has the DNA TGCGCCAGCAGCCAAGTAGCGGCCGGGGCCAACGTCCTGACTTTC. Translating it yields CASSQVAAGANVLTF.

The rearrangement joins TRBV4-2 to TRBJ2-1; 9 bases are shared with TRBD1. The CDR3 is made up of 16 amino acids. V trimming: 1 base; J trimming: 8 bases; junction bases outside the gene matches: 9. Germline loops: CDR1 LGHNA, CDR2 YNFKEQ. In DNA form, the CDR3 reads TGTGCCAGCAGCCAAGTTGGGACAGGGTCTAGGGATGAGCAGTTCTTC. This gives the protein CASSQVGTGSRDEQFF.

The genes are TRBV5-6 and TRBJ1-2; D is undetermined. V lost 4 bases and J lost 4, with 8 bases in between. Germline V gives CDR1 SGHDT, CDR2 YYEEEE. This CDR3 spans 12 amino acids. CDR3 nucleotides: TGTGCCAGCAGCCCCGGGTCCTATGGCTACACCTTC. This gives the protein CASSPGSYGYTF.

The chain recombines TRBV11-3 with TRBJ2-5; 9 nucleotides agree with TRBD2. The CDR3 is made up of 16 amino acids. Germline V gene lookup returns CDR1 SGHNT and CDR2 YENEEA. V shed 1 base and J 3 bases; nucleotides not matched to a gene: 6. In DNA form, the CDR3 reads TGTGCCAGCAGCTTAGGGTTACTAGCGGGTGAAGAGACCCAGTACTTC. Translation: CASSLGLLAGEETQYF. The full variable domain, its missing parts supplied by reference TRBV11-3 and TRBJ2-5, is EAGVVQSPRYKIIEKKQPVAFWCNPISGHNTLYWYLQNLGQGPELLIRYENEEAVDDSQLPKDRFSAERLKGVDSTLKIQPAELGDSAVYLCASSLGLLAGEETQYFGPGTRLLVL.

The V call is TRBV5-8, the J call TRBJ1-4; D is unclear. With 4 bases removed from V and 8 bases from J, the gap between germline ends came to 15 bases. The CDR3 runs 14 residues. CDR1 is SGHTS and CDR2 is YDEGEE in the germline V gene. CDR3 sequence (DNA): TGTGCCAGCAGCCACCTGGCTGAGGAAGAAAAACTGTTTTTT. Its protein is CASSHLAEEEKLFF. The complete variable domain, with remaining parts taken from reference TRBV5-8 and TRBJ1-4, reads EAGVTQSPTHLIKTRGQQATLRCSPISGHTSVYWYQQALGLGLQFLLWYDEGEERNRGNFPPRFSGRQFPNYSSELNVNALELEDSALYLCASSHLAEEEKLFFGSGTQLSVL.